The clone carrying this T cell receptor (beta chain) appeared a single time. Its antigen is undetermined. This sample is drawn from a study of tumor and adjacent non-tumor tissue in lung cancer. Study context: Histology: 11 to 13 adenocarcinoma, a couple of squamous cell carcinoma, 1 small cell lung cancer.

Three rounds of nested PCR, following a modified ARM-PCR protocol, produced the TCRbeta library. TCRdb called the multiplex PCR reads again in MiXCR, with one record for every CDR3 protein. This sample has roughly 120,000 distinct CDR3 sequences, with roughly 80% found just once. Study-wide results and caveats: Tumor repertoires had a smaller top 100 clone share than normal lung. Shorter survival was associated with higher TCR diversity in tumors.

The germline V gene encodes CDR1 SQVTM and CDR2 ANQGSEA. The CDR3 extends over 13 amino acids. This sample's RNA came from whole unsorted tissue. Sequenced material: lung tumor tissue. V is TRBV29-1 and J is TRBJ2-1; D not resolved. The source is a woman aged 55-75 years with non-small cell lung cancer. The CDR3 bases are TGCGGCGCCGCCGGGTCAGTGGGCAATGAGCAGTTCTTC. Encoded protein: CGAAGSVGNEQFF.